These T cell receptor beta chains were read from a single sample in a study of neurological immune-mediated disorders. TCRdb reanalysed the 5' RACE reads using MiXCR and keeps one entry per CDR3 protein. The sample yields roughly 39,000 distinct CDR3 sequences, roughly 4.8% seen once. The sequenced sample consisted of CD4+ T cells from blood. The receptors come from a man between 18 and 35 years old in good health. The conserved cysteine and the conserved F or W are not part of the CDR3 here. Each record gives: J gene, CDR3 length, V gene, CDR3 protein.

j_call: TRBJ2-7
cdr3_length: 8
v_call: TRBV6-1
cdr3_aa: GTGINEQY

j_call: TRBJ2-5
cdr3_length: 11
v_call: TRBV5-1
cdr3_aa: ASSLDTQETQY

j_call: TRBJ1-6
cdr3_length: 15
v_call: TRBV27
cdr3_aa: ASSLYGDRPYNSPLH

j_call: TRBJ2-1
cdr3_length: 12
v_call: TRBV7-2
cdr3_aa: ASSLVVKDHEQF

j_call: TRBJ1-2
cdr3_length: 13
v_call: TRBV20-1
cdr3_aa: SARAQPSGRYGYT

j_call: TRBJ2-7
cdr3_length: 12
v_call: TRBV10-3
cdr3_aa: ATRGEGATYEQY

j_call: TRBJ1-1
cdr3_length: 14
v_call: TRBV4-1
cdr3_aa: ASSQARIRTDTEAF

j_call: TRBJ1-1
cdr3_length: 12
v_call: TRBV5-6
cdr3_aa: ASSLGYVNTEAF

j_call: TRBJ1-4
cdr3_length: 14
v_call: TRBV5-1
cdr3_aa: ASSLSAGHEGRKLF

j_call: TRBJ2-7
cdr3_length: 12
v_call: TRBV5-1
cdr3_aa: ASSLGDRVKEQY

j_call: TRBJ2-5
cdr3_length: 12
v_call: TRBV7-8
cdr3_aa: ASSPGQAGETQY

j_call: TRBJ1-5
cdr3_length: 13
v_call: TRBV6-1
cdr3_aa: ASSGDRAFNQPQH

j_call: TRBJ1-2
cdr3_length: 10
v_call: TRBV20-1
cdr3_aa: SASESYYGYT

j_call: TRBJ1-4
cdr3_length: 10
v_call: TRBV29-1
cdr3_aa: SVAAGSEKLF

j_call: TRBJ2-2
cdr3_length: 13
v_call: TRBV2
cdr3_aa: ASWLGQGIAGELF

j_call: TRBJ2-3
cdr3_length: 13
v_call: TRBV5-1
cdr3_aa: ASSLPDYFPDTQY

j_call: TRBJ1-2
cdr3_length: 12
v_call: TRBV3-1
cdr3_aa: ASSQDLTDYGYT

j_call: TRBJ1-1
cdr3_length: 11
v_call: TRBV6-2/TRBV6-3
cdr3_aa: ASRSWGATEAF

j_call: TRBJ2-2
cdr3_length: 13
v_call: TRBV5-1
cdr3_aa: ASSLMGEYTGELF

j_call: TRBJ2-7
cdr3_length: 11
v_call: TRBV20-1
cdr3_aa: SALQSQRYEQY

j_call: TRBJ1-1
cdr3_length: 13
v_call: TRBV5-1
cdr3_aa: ASSFGTVSGTEAF

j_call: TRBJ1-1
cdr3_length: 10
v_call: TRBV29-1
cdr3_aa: SVESAAGGAF

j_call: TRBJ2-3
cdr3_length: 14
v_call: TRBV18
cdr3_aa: ASSPPRGGITDTQY

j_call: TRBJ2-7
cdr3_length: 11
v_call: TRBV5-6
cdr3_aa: ASSRGVTYEQY

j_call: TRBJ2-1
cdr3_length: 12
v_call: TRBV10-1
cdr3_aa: ASSGGQGGNEQF

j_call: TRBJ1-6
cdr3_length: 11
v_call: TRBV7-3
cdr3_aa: ASRETGNSPLH

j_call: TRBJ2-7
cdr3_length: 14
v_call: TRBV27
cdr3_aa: ASSPLAVPYSYEQY

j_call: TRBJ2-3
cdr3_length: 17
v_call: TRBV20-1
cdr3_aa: SANLLRAGGLPASGTQY